The next 22 T cell receptor beta chains were all read from a single sample in a study of blood T cell repertoires in COVID-19. Using immunoSEQ multiplex PCR, the repertoire was profiled, and TCRdb retains in-frame clones only, with some absent. This sample has about 250,000 clones, with 70% to 90% found just once. Sample: peripheral blood. The receptors originated from a man aged 18-30 years with active or convalescent COVID-19.

This sequence joins TRBV7-2 and TRBJ2-2; tentatively, D is TRBD2 (6 bases). Germline CDR1 and CDR2: SGHTA and FQGNSA. V was pared by 1 base and J by 4 bases, with 10 bases between. This CDR3 contains 15 residues. In DNA form, the CDR3 reads TGTGCCAGCAGCTTAGAGACTAGAGGCACCGGGGAGCTGTTTTTT. Its translation is CASSLETRGTGELFF.

A few counts support this clone. The genes are TRBV29-1 and TRBJ1-1; a possible D gene is TRBD1 (6 bases). Germline assignment: CDR1 SQVTM and CDR2 ANQGSEA. This CDR3 is 13 amino acids long. The V end was cut by 7 bases, the J end by 1 base, with 13 bases between. The CDR3 loop is CSAEQGRNTEAFF. Written as DNA, the CDR3 is TGCAGCGCCGAACAGGGTCGGAACACTGAAGCTTTCTTT.

The chain recombines TRBV9 with TRBJ2-3; D is uncertain. V was shortened by 2 bases and J by 0 bases, with 10 bases between the two germline ends. Germline CDR1 is SGDLS and CDR2 is YYNGEE. This CDR3 region has 15 residues. CDR3 bases: TGTGCCAGCAGCGTTGGGCAGTTTAGCACAGATACGCAGTATTTT. Translating gives CASSVGQFSTDTQYF.

The rearrangement joins TRBV6-5 to TRBJ1-6, with no clear D. Germline V CDR1 and CDR2: MNHEY, SVGAGI. The CDR3 consists of 15 residues. V was cut by 1 base and J by 8 bases, with 12 bases left in between. Here the CDR3 DNA reads TGTGCCAGCAGTTACTTCGGTGGTGAAGATTCACCCCTCCACTTT. Its protein product is CASSYFGGEDSPLHF.

V gene TRBV2 combines with J gene TRBJ1-2; TRBD1 aligns across 7 bases. Per germline, CDR1 SNHLY and CDR2 FYNNEI. The CDR3 is 14 amino acids. V lost 6 bases to trimming and J lost 1 base; unmatched junction nucleotides: 5. This CDR3 reads CASRATGSNYGYTF. The CDR3 nucleotides are TGTGCCAGCAGGGCGACAGGGAGTAACTATGGCTACACCTTC.

The J gene is TRBJ2-7, the V gene TRBV3-1 (or the pseudogene TRBV3-2); 11 nucleotides align to TRBD2. The CDR3 extends over 16 amino acids. The J segment lost 0 bases and the V segment lost 8 bases, leaving 9 bases of the junction unmatched. Germline V CDR1 and CDR2: LGHDT, YNNKEL (reference sequence). CDR3 bases: TGTGCCAGCGCTCCCGGGCTAGCGGGAGGCTCCTACGAGCAGTACTTC. It specifies CASAPGLAGGSYEQYF.

The chain recombines TRBV18 with TRBJ1-5; the D is unclear. The CDR3 is 13 residues long. Trimming shortened V by 2 bases and J by 2 bases, and 4 bases separated the two germline ends. Germline CDR1 reads KGHSH; CDR2 reads LQKENI. The CDR3 loop is CASSPGRNQPQHF. As DNA, the CDR3 is TGTGCCAGCTCACCAGGGCGCAATCAGCCCCAGCATTTT.

The rearrangement uses TRBV30 and TRBJ2-7; 7 bases fit TRBD1. The CDR3 runs to 12 residues. The junction had 7 bases not matched to a gene; V was cut back by 7 bases and J by 4 bases. Germline V lookup: CDR1 GTSNPN, CDR2 SVGIG (reference sequence). This CDR3 is CASRDRRYEQYF. The CDR3 DNA reads TGTGCCTCCCGGGACAGACGATACGAGCAGTACTTC. The variable domain in full, with the rest retrieved from reference TRBV30 and TRBJ2-7, is SQTIHQWPATLVQPVGSPLSLECTVEGTSNPNLYWYRQAAGRGLQLLFYSVGIGQISSEVPQNLSASRPQDRQFILSSKKLLLSDSGFYLCASRDRRYEQYFGPGTRLTVT.

J is TRBJ2-1 and V is TRBV5-1; possible D gene TRBD1, 6 bases. Germline V gene lookup returns CDR1 SGHRS and CDR2 YFSETQ. The V end lost 0 bases, the J end lost 8 bases, and 9 bases lay between the germline ends. The CDR3 length is 13 residues. DNA of the CDR3: TGCGCCAGCAGCTTGGGGGGGCCGGATGAGCAGTTCTTC. As protein: CASSLGGPDEQFF.

This clone has only a few counts. The chain recombines TRBV5-1 with TRBJ2-3, with D possibly TRBD1 on 5 matching bases. The CDR3 covers 14 residues. CDR1 and CDR2 (germline): SGHRS, YFSETQ. The V gene lost 3 bases and the J gene lost 7 bases, with 15 bases spanning the gap. The CDR3 DNA reads as TGCGCCAGCAGCTACTCAGGGATGGCCAATACGCAGTATTTT. As protein: CASSYSGMANTQYF.

V is TRBV2 and J is TRBJ1-1, with TRBD1 as a possible D gene (5 bases). The CDR3 runs to 14 residues. Germline assignment: CDR1 SNHLY and CDR2 FYNNEI. V was clipped by 7 bases and J by 0 bases, with 12 bases between them. CDR3 sequence (DNA): TGTGCCAGCATACCACAGGCCCTGAACACTGAAGCTTTCTTT. Its translation is CASIPQALNTEAFF. The complete variable domain, with remaining parts taken from reference TRBV2 and TRBJ1-1, reads EPEVTQTPSHQVTQMGQEVILRCVPISNHLYFYWYRQILGQKVEFLVSFYNNEISEKSEIFDDQFSVERPDGSNFTLKIRSTKLEDSAMYFCASIPQALNTEAFFGQGTRLTVV.

This sequence joins TRBV27 and TRBJ2-2; D unclear. V shed 4 bases and J shed 7 bases, with 10 bases lying between them. Germline CDR1 is MNHEY and CDR2 is SMNVEV (reference sequence). The CDR3 spans 13 residues. CDR3 in amino acids: CASSSRRGGELFF. The DNA of the CDR3 is TGTGCCAGCAGTTCACGGCGCGGCGGGGAGCTGTTTTTT.

This chain links TRBV11-2 with TRBJ2-7; D perhaps matches TRBD1 (5 bases). Germline assignment: CDR1 SGHAT and CDR2 FQNNGV. CDR3 length: 11 residues. Trimming pared 8 bases from V and 0 bases from J, leaving 5 bases between. The CDR3 region is CASGASYEQYF. As DNA, the CDR3 is TGTGCCAGCGGGGCCTCCTACGAGCAGTACTTC.

This rearrangement joins TRBV4-3 to TRBJ2-3; the match to TRBD2 covers 8 bases. The V and J ends lost 5 bases and 0 bases, in that order; junction bases with no gene match: 10. Germline V CDR1 and CDR2: LGHNA, YSLEER. CDR3 length equals 17 residues. CDR3 DNA: TGCGCCAGCAGCACCCACTCACTAGCGGCTAGCACAGATACGCAGTATTTT. Translated, it gives CASSTHSLAASTDTQYF.

The CDR3 loop reads CASRSRQRNTGELFF. The DNA of the CDR3 is TGTGCCAGCAGATCAAGACAGAGAAACACCGGGGAGCTGTTTTTT. V usage is TRBV28 and J usage is TRBJ2-2; tentative D call: TRBD1 (5 bases). From germline, CDR1 is MDHEN and CDR2 SYDVKM. V lost 6 bases, J lost 2 bases, and 13 bases lay in between. The CDR3 totals 15 residues.

The V gene is TRBV25-1, the J gene TRBJ1-2; TRBD1 matches at 8 bases. Trimming took 8 bases from V and 4 from J; bases not matched to a gene: 3. Germline V gene sequence: CDR1 MGHDK, CDR2 SYGVNS. The CDR3 consists of 12 residues. The DNA of the CDR3 is TGTGCCAGCCGGACAGGGATCTATGGCTACACCTTC. Translation gives CASRTGIYGYTF.

The chain uses TRBV7-2 and TRBJ1-6; TRBD1 aligns across 8 bases. Germline V CDR1 and CDR2: SGHTA, FQGNSA. The CDR3 extends over 19 amino acids. J lost 0 bases, V lost 5 bases, and 12 bases had no gene match. CDR3 in DNA: TGTGCCAGCAGCCCTCGGACGTCGGACAGGGCCTCCTATAATTCACCCCTCCACTTT. Amino acids: CASSPRTSDRASYNSPLHF.

The chain employs TRBV29-1 and TRBJ2-1; 11 bases are shared with TRBD2. V trimming: 6 bases; J trimming: 10 bases; junction bases outside the gene matches: 5. The CDR3 is 12 residues long. From germline, CDR1 is SQVTM and CDR2 ANQGSEA. In nucleotides, the CDR3 is TGCAGCGTAGAGACTAGCGGGAAAGAGCAGTTCTTC. This gives the protein CSVETSGKEQFF.

The J gene is TRBJ2-1, the V gene TRBV28; D possibly corresponds to TRBD2 (6 bases). Looked up from germline, CDR1 is MDHEN and CDR2 is SYDVKM. This CDR3 contains 16 residues. V lost 2 bases and J lost 0, with 11 bases in between. Here the CDR3 reads CASSLHRGSSYNEQFF. The CDR3 nucleotides are TGTGCCAGCAGTTTACACCGGGGGAGCTCCTACAATGAGCAGTTCTTC. The full variable domain, in which reference TRBV28 and TRBJ2-1 provide the parts outside the CDR3, is DVKVTQSSRYLVKRTGEKVFLECVQDMDHENMFWYRQDPGLGLRLIYFSYDVKMKEKGDIPEGYSVSREKKERFSLILESASTNQTSMYLCASSLHRGSSYNEQFFGPGTRLTVL.

The CDR3: CASGLGPEDEQFF. The CDR3 DNA follows: TGTGCTAGTGGTTTGGGACCGGAGGATGAGCAGTTCTTC. The V gene is TRBV12-5, the J gene TRBJ2-1; D is possibly TRBD2 (5 bases). Trimming removed 1 base at V and 8 bases at J, with 9 bases between. This CDR3 contains 13 residues. CDR1 and CDR2 (germline): LGHNT, FRNRAP.

The V call is TRBV6-2 or TRBV6-3, the J call TRBJ2-7; unclear D gene. The germline V gene has CDR1 MNHEY and CDR2 SVGEGT. This CDR3 region has 13 residues. The V end was cut by 6 bases, the J end by 0 bases, with 9 bases between. The CDR3 coding sequence is TGTGCCAGCAGCCTTCGGTCCTCCTACGAGCAGTACTTC. Translating it yields CASSLRSSYEQYF.

The chain employs TRBV7-3 and TRBJ1-2, with 8 nucleotides matching TRBD1. V shed 9 bases and J 2 bases; nucleotides not matched to a gene: 14. CDR3 length: 16 residues. Germline V gene data show CDR1 as SGHTA and CDR2 as FQGTGA. The CDR3 loop reads CASIRSGTGINYGYTF. In DNA, the CDR3 is TGTGCCAGTATTAGATCCGGGACAGGTATAAACTATGGCTACACCTTC.